The clone carrying this T cell receptor (beta chain) was found a few times. Its target is not known. A single record per CDR3 protein comes from TCRdb applying MiXCR to the 5' RACE reads. The profile covers about 280,000 distinct CDR3 sequences, with more than 6.5% appearing a single time and around 2.1% taken by the ten largest. The data originate from a study of identical twins. The CDR3 sequence is 16 residues long. Germline V gene sequence: CDR1 SEHNR, CDR2 FQNEAQ (reference sequence). V gave up 5 bases and J gave up 0 bases, with 14 bases separating them. Study-level findings and limits: Twins showed weaker excess sharing in their beta out-of-frame sequences. Low generation-probability sequences were in excess among twin-shared out-of-frame alpha sequences.

These data also featured in a second study, about yellow fever vaccine responses in identical twins.

V gene TRBV7-9 combines with J gene TRBJ1-3; no firm D call. The receptor was derived from a woman aged 18-29 years in good health. Sequenced: memory (CD45RO+) T cells sorted from blood. The CDR3 coding sequence is TGTGCCAGCAGCCTCTCAGACGGTCCCTCTGGAAACACCATATATTTT. It encodes CASSLSDGPSGNTIYF.